The next 25 T cell receptor beta chains were all read from a single sample in a study of blood T cell repertoires in COVID-19. Measured with immunoSEQ multiplex PCR; TCRdb has only the in-frame clones, and not every one. The sample lists under 25,000 clones; approximately 88% were seen once. The sequencing sample was made of peripheral blood. The receptor source for this set is a human donor in a cohort sampled during active COVID-19.

The gene calls are TRBV6-5 and TRBJ1-1; D gene uncertain. The germline V gene has CDR1 MNHEY and CDR2 SVGAGI. Trimming left V 6 bases short and J 10 bases short, with 18 bases between. This CDR3 contains 13 residues. CDR3 region: CASSPHSGAGAFF. In DNA form, the CDR3 reads TGTGCCAGCAGCCCCCATTCGGGTGCGGGAGCTTTCTTT.

This rearrangement joins TRBV5-1 to TRBJ1-2, with D perhaps TRBD1 (6 bases). Trimming left V 0 bases short and J 8 bases short, with 17 bases between. The CDR3 runs to 15 residues. CDR1 is SGHRS and CDR2 is YFSETQ in the germline V gene. The CDR3 nucleotides are TGCGCCAGCAGCTTGGGGCAAGAAGGGGGAAGCGGCTACACCTTC. Protein: CASSLGQEGGSGYTF.

The rearrangement uses TRBV11-3 and TRBJ2-2; D perhaps matches TRBD1 (5 bases). This CDR3 is built from 14 residues. With 4 bases removed from V and 5 bases from J, the gap between germline ends came to 11 bases. Germline-derived CDR1 and CDR2 are SGHNT and YENEEA. The CDR3 nucleotides read TGTGCCAGCAGCTCTTCAGGGTTAACCGGGGAGCTGTTTTTT. This encodes CASSSSGLTGELFF.

J is TRBJ2-7 and V is TRBV5-1; 7 nucleotides agree with TRBD1. CDR1 and CDR2 (germline): SGHRS, YFSETQ. V shed 4 bases and J 2 bases; nucleotides not matched to a gene: 9. CDR3 length: 15 residues. CDR3 nucleotides: TGCGCCAGCAGCACCCAAGGGGGCGCCCCCTACGAGCAGTACTTC. This gives the protein CASSTQGGAPYEQYF. The full variable domain, with the rest looked up from reference TRBV5-1 and TRBJ2-7, is KAGVTQTPRYLIKTRGQQVTLSCSPISGHRSVSWYQQTPGQGLQFLFEYFSETQRNKGNFPGRFSGRQFSNSRSEMNVSTLELGDSALYLCASSTQGGAPYEQYFGPGTRLTVT.

The chain links TRBV6-1 to TRBJ2-3, with TRBD2 matching 8 bases. The CDR3 loop spans 15 amino acids. Germline loops: CDR1 MNHNS, CDR2 SASEGT. Trimming took 3 bases from V and 1 from J; bases not matched to a gene: 3. The CDR3 coding sequence is TGTGCCAGCAGTGATAGCGGGATCGGCACAGATACGCAGTATTTT. The encoded protein is CASSDSGIGTDTQYF.

The chain has TRBV5-1 and TRBJ1-2; D is undetermined. Deletions cut 4 bases from V and 4 bases from J, with 8 bases between. Per germline, CDR1 SGHRS and CDR2 YFSETQ. CDR3 length equals 12 residues. The CDR3 bases are TGCGCCAGCAGCGCCGACTCCTATGGCTACACCTTC. It encodes CASSADSYGYTF.

V gene TRBV7-9 combines with J gene TRBJ1-1; D is perhaps TRBD1 (5 bases). The CDR3 sequence is 14 residues long. Deletions cut 5 bases from V and 6 bases from J, with 16 bases between. Looked up from germline, CDR1 is SEHNR and CDR2 is FQNEAQ (reference sequence). Here the CDR3 DNA reads TGTGCCAGCAGCCCAAGCATGGGGCCCCCTGAAGCTTTCTTT. It translates to CASSPSMGPPEAFF.

The chain joins TRBV6-5 to TRBJ1-2, with D unclear. The CDR3 is 14 residues long. CDR1 MNHEY and CDR2 SVGAGI come from the germline V gene. V was shortened by 6 bases and J by 6 bases, with 17 bases between the two germline ends. In DNA, the CDR3 is TGTGCCAGCAGGCCCTCTGCGATTCCTGATGGCTACACCTTC. Amino acid sequence: CASRPSAIPDGYTF.

This sequence joins TRBV19 and TRBJ2-6, with a possible D match to TRBD1 (6 bases). The CDR3 covers 15 residues. Trimming took 10 bases from V and 4 from J, leaving 17 bases between them. Germline loops: CDR1 LNHDA, CDR2 SQIVND (reference sequence). The CDR3 DNA is TGTGCCACCACCCCCTGGGGGCCGGGGGCCAACGTCCTGACTTTC. Protein product: CATTPWGPGANVLTF.

The table lists this clone with a count of one. V usage is TRBV7-9 and J usage is TRBJ2-5; 10 nucleotides line up with TRBD1. V was pared by 3 bases and J by 5 bases, with 6 bases of the junction left unmatched. The CDR3 contains 15 residues. CDR1 and CDR2 from the germline V gene are SEHNR and FQNEAQ (reference sequence). CDR3 amino acids: CASSLGQGREETQYF. CDR3 in DNA: TGTGCCAGCAGCTTGGGACAGGGGCGGGAGGAGACCCAGTACTTC.

The J gene is TRBJ1-2, the V gene TRBV6-2 or TRBV6-3, with 7 bases lining up with TRBD1. Germline trimming cut 6 bases from V and 6 bases from J; bases unmatched to any gene: 13. The germline gives CDR1 MNHEY, CDR2 SVGEGT. The CDR3 sequence is 15 residues long. This CDR3 is CASSSHVTGRNGYTF. CDR3 nucleotides: TGTGCCAGCAGCTCGCACGTGACAGGGAGGAATGGCTACACCTTC.

The rearrangement links TRBV15 to TRBJ1-6; no clear D. This CDR3 is built from 15 residues. Deletions cut 0 bases from V and 10 bases from J, with 13 bases between. Germline loops: CDR1 LNHNV, CDR2 YYDKDF (reference sequence). DNA for the CDR3: TGTGCCACCAGCAGAGATTTTACCGGGAGATCACCCCTCCACTTT. The encoded protein is CATSRDFTGRSPLHF.

The chain carries TRBV9 and TRBJ1-1, with TRBD1 identical over 8 bases. J lost 5 bases, V lost 3 bases, and 3 bases had no gene match. This CDR3 is 13 amino acids long. Looked up from germline, CDR1 is SGDLS and CDR2 is YYNGEE. DNA of the CDR3: TGTGCCAGCAGCGCCGGACAGGGAACTGAAGCTTTCTTT. It encodes CASSAGQGTEAFF.

The CDR3 loop is CASSPNPARGKQETQYF. CDR3 coding DNA: TGTGCCAGCAGCCCAAACCCCGCTCGCGGGAAACAAGAGACCCAGTACTTC. The chain recombines TRBV28 with TRBJ2-5, with a tentative D call TRBD2 (6 bases). V gave up 6 bases and J gave up 2 bases, with 22 bases separating them. Germline assignment: CDR1 MDHEN and CDR2 SYDVKM. The CDR3 runs to 17 residues.

The gene calls are TRBV21-1 and TRBJ2-2; TRBD1, the table's D call, lacks a check against the DNA. TRBV21-1 is an annotated pseudogene. The CDR3 extends over 17 amino acids. Here the CDR3 DNA reads TGTGCCAGCAGCAAAGCGTGGACAGGGTCGTCCTCCGGGGAGCTGTTTTTT. Encoded protein: CASSKAWTGSSSGELFF.

The rearrangement uses TRBV27 and TRBJ1-1, with D hard to call. This CDR3 is built from 13 residues. Germline CDR1 is MNHEY and CDR2 is SMNVEV (reference sequence). V was trimmed by 5 bases and J by 6 bases, leaving 13 bases between them. The CDR3 is CASSIMGLSEAFF. CDR3 nucleotides: TGTGCCAGCAGTATTATGGGCCTCTCTGAAGCTTTCTTT.

V and J are TRBV27 and TRBJ1-1; weak D call: TRBD1 (5 bases). Germline CDR1 and CDR2: MNHEY and SMNVEV (reference sequence). V dropped 3 bases and J dropped 6 bases, with 14 bases sitting between them. The CDR3 is 14 residues long. The CDR3 sequence is CASSLRRRDSEAFF. The DNA of the CDR3 is TGTGCCAGCAGTTTGCGTCGTCGGGACTCTGAAGCTTTCTTT.

The chain combines TRBV28 with TRBJ1-1; 10 nucleotides agree with TRBD1. J lost 4 bases, V lost 5 bases, and 4 bases had no gene match. Germline values: CDR1 MDHEN, CDR2 SYDVKM. CDR3 length: 14 residues. CDR3 region: CASSAGTGATEAFF. The CDR3 nucleotides are TGTGCCAGCAGTGCCGGGACAGGGGCCACTGAAGCTTTCTTT.

V gene TRBV5-1 combines with J gene TRBJ2-5, with D possibly TRBD1 on 6 matching bases. CDR3 length: 14 amino acids. Deletions cut 4 bases from V and 1 base from J, with 11 bases between. Germline CDR1 reads SGHRS; CDR2 reads YFSETQ. CDR3: CASSTGTIQETQYF. In DNA form, the CDR3 reads TGCGCCAGCAGCACCGGGACAATCCAAGAGACCCAGTACTTC.

The chain employs TRBV18 and TRBJ2-4, with a possible D match to TRBD1 (5 bases). V was trimmed by 2 bases and J by 0 bases, leaving 11 bases between them. The CDR3 length is 16 residues. The V gene's germline CDR1 is KGHSH and CDR2 LQKENI. CDR3 in DNA: TGTGCCAGCTCACCAATCATGGGGCTAGCCAAAAACATTCAGTACTTC. Protein: CASSPIMGLAKNIQYF.

Written as DNA, the CDR3 is TGCGCCAGCAGTGGATCTAGCGGGAGCACGGTCTACAATGAGCAGTTCTTC. It encodes CASSGSSGSTVYNEQFF. The chain links TRBV10-1 to TRBJ2-1; 10 bases agree with TRBD2. The germline CDR1 and CDR2 sequences are WNHNN and SYGVQD (reference sequence). The junction had 9 bases not matched to a gene; V was cut back by 4 bases and J by 3 bases. This CDR3 region has 17 residues.

The rearrangement links TRBV6-4 to TRBJ2-3, with D possibly TRBD2 on 6 matching bases. The CDR3 has 15 amino acids. Germline assignment: CDR1 MRHNA and CDR2 SNTAGT. V was pared by 6 bases and J by 0 bases, with 13 bases between. CDR3 DNA sequence: TGTGCCAGCAGCGCTAGCGAATCTAGCACAGATACGCAGTATTTT. Residues: CASSASESSTDTQYF.

This clone has a handful of counts. This chain joins TRBV21-1 and TRBJ1-1; the D call of TRBD1 is as the table states it, not checked on the DNA. TRBV21-1 corresponds to a pseudogene. The CDR3 extends over 12 amino acids. CDR3 protein: CASRDRKAAAFF. DNA for the CDR3: TGTGCCAGCAGGGACAGGAAGGCGGCAGCTTTCTTT.

This clone was detected only a few times. CDR3 DNA: TGTGCCAGCAGCTTAGGAGACAGCTACGAGCAGTACTTC. Translation gives CASSLGDSYEQYF. The chain couples TRBV7-8 to TRBJ2-7, with D possibly TRBD1 on 5 matching bases. Trimming took off 1 base at V and 3 bases at J, with 7 bases between the two ends. The CDR3 length is 13 residues. CDR1 and CDR2 from the germline V gene are SGHVS and FQNEAQ.

The chain is built from TRBV28 and TRBJ1-5; 9 bases line up with TRBD1. Unmatched junction bases numbered 7, after V lost 4 bases and J lost 3 bases. Germline assignment: CDR1 MDHEN and CDR2 SYDVKM. The CDR3 contains 16 residues. The CDR3 DNA is TGTGCCAGCAGTTCCCACGGGACAGGGAACAATCAGCCCCAGCATTTT. Its translation: CASSSHGTGNNQPQHF.